The clone carrying this T cell receptor (beta chain) appeared a few times. These data are taken from a study of blood T cells in healthy people across ages. It was with a sample-barcoded 5' primer and a J-beta primer mix that a second PCR of roughly 6 to 12 cycles was run. TCRdb called the 5' RACE reads again in MiXCR, with one record for every CDR3 protein. This sample has about 570,000 distinct CDR3 sequences, with 27% found just once. The CDR3 is made up of 13 amino acids. Deletions cut 7 bases from V and 4 bases from J, with 13 bases between. The V and J genes are TRBV12-3 or TRBV12-4 and TRBJ2-5; weak D call: TRBD2 (6 bases). Input material: blood. The clonotype was recovered from a woman between 65 and 79 years old in good health. The CDR3 coding sequence is TGTGCCAGCAACCCTACGGGGGTAGAGACCCAGTACTTC. It yields the protein CASNPTGVETQYF.